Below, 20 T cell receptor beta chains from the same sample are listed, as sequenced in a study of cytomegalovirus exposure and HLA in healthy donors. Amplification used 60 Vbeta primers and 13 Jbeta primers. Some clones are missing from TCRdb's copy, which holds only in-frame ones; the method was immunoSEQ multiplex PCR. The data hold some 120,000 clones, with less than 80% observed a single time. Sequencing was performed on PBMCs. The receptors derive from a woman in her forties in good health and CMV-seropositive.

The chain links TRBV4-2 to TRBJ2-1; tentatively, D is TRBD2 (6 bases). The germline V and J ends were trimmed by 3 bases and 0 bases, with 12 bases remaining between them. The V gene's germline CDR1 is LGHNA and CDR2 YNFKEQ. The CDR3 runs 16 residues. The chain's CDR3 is CASSHHTSSSYNEQFF. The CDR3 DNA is TGTGCCAGCAGCCATCATACTAGCAGCTCCTACAATGAGCAGTTCTTC.

The CDR3 reads CASRSRRESEQYF. The CDR3 DNA reads TGTGCCAGCCGGAGTCGACGGGAGTCCGAGCAGTACTTC. The chain joins TRBV28 to TRBJ2-5; D is perhaps TRBD2 (6 bases). The DNA end is a closer match to TRBJ2-7, so the J assignment may be wrong. Germline V gene data show CDR1 as MDHEN and CDR2 as SYDVKM. This CDR3 is built from 13 residues.

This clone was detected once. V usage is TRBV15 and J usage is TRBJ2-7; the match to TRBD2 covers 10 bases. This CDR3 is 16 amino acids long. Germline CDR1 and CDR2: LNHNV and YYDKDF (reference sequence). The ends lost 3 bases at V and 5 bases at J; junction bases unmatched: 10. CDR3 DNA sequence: TGTGCCACCAGCAGGGGAGGACTAGCGGCCGATGACGAGCAGTACTTC. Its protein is CATSRGGLAADDEQYF.

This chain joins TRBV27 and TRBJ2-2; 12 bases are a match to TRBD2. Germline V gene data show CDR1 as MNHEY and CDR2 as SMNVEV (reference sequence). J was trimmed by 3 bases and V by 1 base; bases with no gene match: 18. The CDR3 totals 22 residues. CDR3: CASSLFVAGLAGGLGYTGELFF. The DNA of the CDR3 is TGTGCCAGCAGTTTATTTGTGGCTGGGCTAGCGGGAGGGCTTGGTTACACCGGGGAGCTGTTTTTT.

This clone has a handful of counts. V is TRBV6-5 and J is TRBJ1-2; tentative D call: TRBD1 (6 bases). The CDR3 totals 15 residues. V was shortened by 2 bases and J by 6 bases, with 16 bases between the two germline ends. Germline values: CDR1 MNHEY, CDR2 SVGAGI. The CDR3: CASSYQMGARDGYTF. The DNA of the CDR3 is TGTGCCAGCAGTTACCAGATGGGGGCTAGGGATGGCTACACCTTC.

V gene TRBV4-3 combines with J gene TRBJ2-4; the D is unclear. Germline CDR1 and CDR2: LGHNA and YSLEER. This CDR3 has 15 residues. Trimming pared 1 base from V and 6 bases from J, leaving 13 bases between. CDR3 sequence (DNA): TGCGCCAGCAGCCAAGCTGATACTCACAGAAACATTCAGTACTTC. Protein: CASSQADTHRNIQYF.

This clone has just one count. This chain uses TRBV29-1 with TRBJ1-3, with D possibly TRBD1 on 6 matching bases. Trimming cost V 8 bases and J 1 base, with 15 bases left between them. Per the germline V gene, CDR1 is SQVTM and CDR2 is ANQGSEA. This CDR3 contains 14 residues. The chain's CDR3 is CSMRTVFSGNTIYF. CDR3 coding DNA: TGCAGCATGCGGACAGTTTTTTCTGGAAACACCATATATTTT.

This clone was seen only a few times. CDR3 bases: TGTGCCAGCAGCTTGAGGACAGGGGGAGGATACAATGAGCAGTTCTTC. This translates into CASSLRTGGGYNEQFF. The chain joins TRBV7-9 to TRBJ2-1; 10 bases are shared with TRBD1. The CDR3 is made up of 16 amino acids. CDR1 is SEHNR, CDR2 FQNEAQ, per germline (reference sequence). V shed 3 bases, J shed 4 bases, and the junction held 6 bases outside the gene matches.

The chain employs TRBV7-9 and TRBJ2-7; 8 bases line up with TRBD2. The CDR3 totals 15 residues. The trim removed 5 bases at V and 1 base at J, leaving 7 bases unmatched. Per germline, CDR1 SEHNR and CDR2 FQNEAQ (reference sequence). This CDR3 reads CASSLTSGPSYEQYF. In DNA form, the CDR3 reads TGTGCCAGCAGCCTAACTAGCGGTCCTTCCTACGAGCAGTACTTC.

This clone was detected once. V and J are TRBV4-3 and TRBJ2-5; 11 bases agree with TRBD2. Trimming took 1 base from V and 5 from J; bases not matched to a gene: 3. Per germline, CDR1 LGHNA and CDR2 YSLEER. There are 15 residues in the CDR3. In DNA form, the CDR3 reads TGCGCCAGCAGCCAAGCCCTAGCGGGAGGTGAGACCCAGTACTTC. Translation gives CASSQALAGGETQYF.

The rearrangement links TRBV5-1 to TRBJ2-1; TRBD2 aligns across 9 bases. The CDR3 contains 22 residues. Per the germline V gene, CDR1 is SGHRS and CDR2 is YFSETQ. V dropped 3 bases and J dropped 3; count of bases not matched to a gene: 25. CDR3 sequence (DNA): TGCGCCAGCAGCTCTTGGAATGCTCAATCTAGCGGGAAACTGTTTGACTACAATGAGCAGTTCTTC. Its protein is CASSSWNAQSSGKLFDYNEQFF. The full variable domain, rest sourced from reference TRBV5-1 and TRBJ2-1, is KAGVTQTPRYLIKTRGQQVTLSCSPISGHRSVSWYQQTPGQGLQFLFEYFSETQRNKGNFPGRFSGRQFSNSRSEMNVSTLELGDSALYLCASSSWNAQSSGKLFDYNEQFFGPGTRLTVL.

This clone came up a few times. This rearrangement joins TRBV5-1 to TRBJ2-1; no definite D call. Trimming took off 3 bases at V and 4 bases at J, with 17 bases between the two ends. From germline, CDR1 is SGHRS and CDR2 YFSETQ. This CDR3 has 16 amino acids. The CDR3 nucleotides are TGCGCCAGCAGCTCCCCCGTAGGAACAGTGTACAATGAGCAGTTCTTC. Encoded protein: CASSSPVGTVYNEQFF.

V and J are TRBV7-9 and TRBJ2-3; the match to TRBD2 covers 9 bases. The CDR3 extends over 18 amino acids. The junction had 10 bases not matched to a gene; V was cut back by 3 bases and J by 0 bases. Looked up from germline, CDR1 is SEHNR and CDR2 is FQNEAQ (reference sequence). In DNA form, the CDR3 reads TGTGCCAGCAGCTTCACGGCGGGAGGGGGAACTAGCACAGATACGCAGTATTTT. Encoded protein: CASSFTAGGGTSTDTQYF.

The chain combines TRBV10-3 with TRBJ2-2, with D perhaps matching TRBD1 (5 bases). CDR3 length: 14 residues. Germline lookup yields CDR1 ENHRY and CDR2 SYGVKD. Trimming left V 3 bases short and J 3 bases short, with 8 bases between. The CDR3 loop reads CAISDPGYTGELFF. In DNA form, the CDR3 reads TGTGCCATCAGTGACCCAGGGTACACCGGGGAGCTGTTTTTT.

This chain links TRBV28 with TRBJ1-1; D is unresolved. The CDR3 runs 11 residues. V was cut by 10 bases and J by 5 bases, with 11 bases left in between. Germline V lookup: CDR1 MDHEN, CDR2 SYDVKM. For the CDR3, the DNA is TGTGCCACTGTTAGCGGGACTGAAGCTTTCTTT. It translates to CATVSGTEAFF.

CDR3: CASQGLDPGELFF. The CDR3 bases are TGTGCCAGCCAGGGCCTCGACCCCGGGGAGCTGTTTTTT. V usage is TRBV27 and J usage is TRBJ2-2; TRBD1 might be the D (5 bases). The germline V gene has CDR1 MNHEY and CDR2 SMNVEV (reference sequence). The CDR3 is 13 residues long. Deletions cut 8 bases from V and 6 bases from J, with 13 bases between.

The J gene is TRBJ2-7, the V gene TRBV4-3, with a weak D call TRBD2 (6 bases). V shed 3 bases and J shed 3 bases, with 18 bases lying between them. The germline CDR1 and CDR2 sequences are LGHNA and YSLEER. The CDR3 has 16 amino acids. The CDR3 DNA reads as TGCGCCAGCAGCCACCACCTGGGGACTGACTACTACGAGCAGTACTTC. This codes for CASSHHLGTDYYEQYF.

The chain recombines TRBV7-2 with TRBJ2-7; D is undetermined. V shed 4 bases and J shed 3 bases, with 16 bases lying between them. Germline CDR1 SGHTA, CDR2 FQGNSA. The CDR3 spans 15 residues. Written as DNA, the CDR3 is TGTGCCAGCAGCTCCACGGGTCCTTTACTCTACGAGCAGTACTTC. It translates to CASSSTGPLLYEQYF.

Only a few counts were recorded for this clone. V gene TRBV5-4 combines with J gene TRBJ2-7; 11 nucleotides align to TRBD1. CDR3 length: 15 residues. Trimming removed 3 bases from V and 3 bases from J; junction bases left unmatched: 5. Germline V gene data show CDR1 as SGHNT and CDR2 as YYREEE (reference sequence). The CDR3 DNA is TGTGCCAGCAGCTCTGGGACAGGGGGTCACTACGAGCAGTACTTC. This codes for CASSSGTGGHYEQYF.

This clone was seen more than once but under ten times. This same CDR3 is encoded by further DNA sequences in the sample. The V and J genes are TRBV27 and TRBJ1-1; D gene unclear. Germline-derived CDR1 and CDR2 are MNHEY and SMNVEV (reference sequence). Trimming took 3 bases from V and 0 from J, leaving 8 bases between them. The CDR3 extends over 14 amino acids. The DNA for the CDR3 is TGTGCCAGCAGTTTGAGCCTCTTGAACACTGAAGCTTTCTTT. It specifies CASSLSLLNTEAFF.